The entry below gives a single T cell receptor beta chain sequence along with its context. The data stem from a study of blood T cell repertoires in COVID-19. The table came from immunoSEQ multiplex PCR; TCRdb's copy has only in-frame clones and leaves some out. The table lists 120,000 to 150,000 clones, 70% to 85% of them singletons. From germline, CDR1 is SGHTA and CDR2 FQGNSA. The length of the CDR3 is 15 residues. V shed 5 bases, J shed 1 base, and the junction held 4 bases outside the gene matches. The source material was peripheral blood. The chain recombines TRBV7-2 with TRBJ1-2, with TRBD1 matching 10 bases. This TCR came from a woman aged 45-65 years in a cohort sampled during active or convalescent COVID-19. Here the CDR3 DNA reads TGTGCCAGCAGCCTGGGACAGGGGATTAACTATGGCTACACCTTC. Translating gives CASSLGQGINYGYTF.